The rows below give T cell receptor beta chains drawn from one sample of a study of T cell repertoires in cytomegalovirus infection. TCRdb reprocessed the reads via MiXCR and lists one record per CDR3 protein. The sample records about 76,000 distinct CDR3 sequences, 3.7% being singletons. The sequenced sample consisted of PBMCs. Receptors originate from a human donor in good health (CMV status not recorded). Some clones in this sample may be carry-over from other donors' samples. Each CDR3 is given with its conserved first and last residue. The D gene is left open where the match is weak. Size is stated as how often the clone was seen (once, few, many) or a class if it is expanded.

>many|TRBJ2-5|TRBD1|TRBV5-5
CASSPRTGKETQYF
TGTGCCAGCAGCCCTAGGACAGGGAAAGAGACCCAGTACTTC
>many|TRBJ2-1|NA|TRBV7-9
CASTTIWVGQFF
TGTGCCAGCACCACCATATGGGTAGGGCAGTTCTTC
>many|TRBJ1-1|NA|TRBV5-1
CASSSAQGARTEAFF
TGCGCCAGCAGCTCAGCACAGGGTGCGCGCACTGAAGCTTTCTTT
>many|TRBJ1-4|TRBD1|TRBV19
CASRRPDRANEKLFF
TGTGCCAGCCGACGTCCGGACAGGGCCAATGAAAAACTGTTTTTT
>many|TRBJ2-5|NA|TRBV7-2
CASSLGARYQETQYF
TGTGCCAGCAGCTTAGGGGCTAGATACCAAGAGACCCAGTACTTC
>few|TRBJ1-3|NA|TRBV7-9
CASSLGVGDTIYF
TGTGCCAGCAGCCTAGGGGTGGGGGACACCATATATTTT
>many|TRBJ1-1|NA|TRBV7-2
CASSLLGAGATEAFF
TGTGCCAGCAGCTTATTAGGGGCAGGAGCCACTGAAGCTTTCTTT
>many|TRBJ2-7|NA|TRBV7-8
CASSLGPGRMKPYEQYF
TGTGCCAGCAGCTTAGGACCAGGGCGGATGAAACCCTACGAGCAGTACTTC
>many|TRBJ2-1|NA|TRBV5-1
CASSLTLGTYNEQFF
TGCGCCAGCAGCTTGACCCTCGGTACCTACAATGAGCAGTTCTTC
>many|TRBJ1-5|TRBD1|TRBV7-8
CASSKDRAGNQPQHF
TGTGCCAGCAGCAAGGACAGGGCGGGAAATCAGCCCCAGCATTTT
>many|TRBJ1-4|NA|TRBV18
CASSPFGRSTNEKLFF
TGTGCCAGCTCCCCCTTCGGACGGTCAACTAATGAAAAACTGTTTTTT
>many|TRBJ2-1|NA|TRBV2
CASSAIPASSYNEQFF
TGTGCCAGCAGTGCTATCCCTGCCAGCTCCTACAATGAGCAGTTCTTC
>many|TRBJ2-5|NA|TRBV5-1
CASSPIRGETQYF
TGCGCCAGCAGCCCTATTAGGGGGGAGACCCAGTACTTC
>many|TRBJ1-2|NA|TRBV15
CATSRDLKNGYTF
TGTGCCACCAGCAGAGATCTTAAGAATGGCTACACCTTC
>many|TRBJ1-1|NA|TRBV7-9
CASSQVLPPEAFF
TGTGCCAGCAGTCAAGTCTTACCACCTGAAGCTTTCTTT
>many|TRBJ2-6|NA|TRBV6-1
CASSSGTSISGANVLTF
TGTGCCAGCAGTAGCGGGACATCTATCTCTGGGGCCAACGTCCTGACTTTC
>many|TRBJ2-5|TRBD2|TRBV5-1
CASSMSLLAGEETQYF
TGCGCCAGCAGCATGTCTTTACTAGCGGGGGAAGAGACCCAGTACTTC
>many|TRBJ2-5|NA|TRBV12-3/TRBV12-4
CASSLAGTETQYF
TGTGCCAGCAGTTTGGCAGGGACAGAGACCCAGTACTTC
>few|TRBJ1-2|NA|TRBV19
CAVRAGDYGYTF
TGTGCCGTAAGGGCAGGGGACTATGGCTACACCTTC
>medium-sized|TRBJ2-7|TRBD1|TRBV7-2
CASSLSTGSAYEQYF
TGTGCCAGCAGCTTGTCGACAGGGAGCGCCTACGAGCAGTACTTC
>many|TRBJ1-1|NA|TRBV7-9
CASSRSEGSEAFF
TGTGCCAGCAGTCGTTCGGAGGGGTCTGAAGCTTTCTTT
>many|TRBJ2-7|TRBD2|TRBV7-6
CASSLAPSGSEQYF
TGTGCCAGCAGCTTAGCGCCTAGCGGGAGCGAGCAGTACTTC
>many|TRBJ2-7|NA|TRBV6-5
CASGGRYEQYF
TGTGCCAGCGGGGGAAGGTACGAGCAGTACTTC
>many|TRBJ2-7|NA|TRBV7-9
CASSLSGRSSYEQYF
TGTGCCAGCAGCTTATCCGGTCGAAGCTCCTACGAGCAGTACTTC